The sequence of this T cell receptor beta chain was determined in a study of blood T cell repertoires in COVID-19. Study context: Samples taken during acute and convalescent COVID-19 were collected in the United States, Italy and Spain. The analysed material was cDNA or gDNA that came from T cells, B-cell-depleted T cells, or PBMCs.

Study processing details: How many nucleated cells were present was estimated from reference gene primer amplification. This table comes from immunoSEQ multiplex PCR, and its TCRdb copy is limited to in-frame clones, with some not included. The DNA gave D and trimming, while V, J and clone size come from that table. The repertoire has 100,000 to 150,000 clones, roughly 91% of them found once; the top ten carry roughly 1.4%. Germline V CDR1 and CDR2: MNHNY, SVGAGI (reference sequence). After removal of 5 bases from V and 7 bases from J, the junction contained 19 bases not matched to a gene. This CDR3 region has 17 residues.

The chain employs TRBV6-6 and TRBJ1-1, with TRBD1 matching over 7 bases. Sequences were obtained from peripheral blood. This TCR was recovered from a human donor in a cohort sampled during active COVID-19. The CDR3 DNA sequence: TGTGCCAGCAGTCCGACCTTCGGACAGACAGGGAATGATGAAGCTTTCTTT. Protein product: CASSPTFGQTGNDEAFF.